This T cell receptor (beta chain) was sequenced in a study of blood T cell repertoires in COVID-19. Study in general: Some COVID-19 samples were acute and others convalescent; all came from the United States, Italy and Spain. From T cells, B-cell-depleted T cells, or PBMCs came the material, which was cDNA or gDNA.

The authors' processing: Amplification of reference gene primers provided the estimated nucleated cell counts. Method: immunoSEQ multiplex PCR; TCRdb's copy keeps in-frame clones and lacks some. V, J and clone size were drawn from that table, and D and trimming were deduced from the DNA. The data show just over 650,000 clones, about 87% seen once. Trimming pared 4 bases from V and 11 bases from J, leaving 18 bases between. The CDR3 totals 13 residues. CDR1 is SGDLS and CDR2 is YYNGEE in the germline V gene. The source of this sequence is a woman under 30 with acute or convalescent COVID-19. The material sequenced was peripheral blood. The chain uses TRBV9 and TRBJ1-1; maybe TRBD1 (5 bases). For the CDR3, the DNA is TGTGCCAGCAGCCCACAGACAGTGGGCAGGGCTTTCTTT. Its translation: CASSPQTVGRAFF.